This T cell receptor beta chain was observed in a study of beta chain features in type 1 diabetes. Findings and limits, study-wide: TCRB repertoires of naive, central memory and Treg cells appeared more similar among patients than among healthy donors. Type 1 diabetes patients showed a moderate but significant shortening of TCRB CDR3s in all four CD4+ subsets. Whether TCRB rearrangement is influenced by HLA type went unresolved here. Any PCR bias toward short templates would affect both groups alike. Reads derived from cDNA could over-represent cells showing high TCR expression.

Expressed TCRB transcripts were sequenced because the isolated RNA had all been reverse transcribed beforehand. The method was immunoSEQ multiplex PCR; TCRdb's version includes in-frame clones alone and lacks a portion of them. This sample carries 400,000 or so clones, around 12% of them seen once, and the ten largest clones take around 0.0099%. About this clone itself: The antigen is not known.

CDR3 length: 15 amino acids. The genes are TRBV21-1 and TRBJ2-1; TRBD1 reflects the table's D call only, with no check against the DNA. TRBV21-1 is listed as a pseudogene. The sequencing sample was made of naive CD4+ T cells from blood. The clonotype originates from a young woman with type 1 diabetes. The CDR3 region is CASSKRDRTSNEQFF. As DNA, the CDR3 is TGTGCCAGCAGCAAGCGGGACAGGACTTCAAATGAGCAGTTCTTC.